The clone carrying this T cell receptor beta chain was seen many times. Its antigen remains unknown. Germline lookup yields CDR1 SGHTA and CDR2 FQGTGA. The CDR3 spans 13 residues. The V and J ends lost 7 bases and 7 bases respectively, with 14 bases between them. This sample was taken from a study of spatial heterogeneity in lung cancer. Across the whole study: Raw reads showed each unique TCR and UMI combination turning up more than ten times on average. Broader study findings: At resection, ubiquitous expanded tumor TCRs appeared in blood more than at follow-up.

Every individual TCR cDNA molecule carried its own unique molecular identifier, which allowed correction of PCR and sequencing errors. One entry per CDR3 protein results from TCRdb running MiXCR on the 5' RACE reads. The data show 12,000 to 15,000 distinct CDR3 sequences, with approximately 7.5% seen just once and more than 25% held by the top ten. Time point indicated: sample taken at primary tumor resection. Whole RNA from tumor, nontumor lung or frozen PBMC was sequenced unsorted. The donor group consisted of roughly 76 patients who had untreated, early-stage non-small cell lung cancer. The sequence was obtained from a female donor with early-stage non-small cell lung cancer. Material: PBMCs, obtained at surgery. This chain uses TRBV7-3 with TRBJ2-1; D is perhaps TRBD2 (6 bases). The CDR3 DNA follows: TGTGCCAGCAACCTGGGGACTTCAAATGAGCAGTTCTTC. Protein sequence: CASNLGTSNEQFF. The variable domain in full, with the rest retrieved from reference TRBV7-3 and TRBJ2-1, is GAGVSQTPSNKVTEKGKYVELRCDPISGHTALYWYRQSLGQGPEFLIYFQGTGAADDSGLPNDRFFAVRPEGSVSTLKIQRTERGDSAVYLCASNLGTSNEQFFGPGTRLTVL.